The 3 T cell receptor beta chains presented below share a single source sample, sequenced in a study of OX40 agonist ivuxolimab in advanced cancers. Using immunoSEQ multiplex PCR, the repertoire was profiled, and TCRdb retains in-frame clones only, with some absent. The sample lists over 70,000 clones; under 95% were seen once. Sequences were derived from CD4+ or CD8+ T cells sorted from blood, sampled in a trial of the OX40 agonist ivuxolimab. Receptors originate from an adult with an advanced solid tumor such as melanoma, head and neck, liver or kidney cancer.

The chain links TRBV10-3 to TRBJ1-3; D possibly corresponds to TRBD1 (6 bases). V dropped 10 bases and J dropped 0 bases, with 10 bases sitting between them. CDR1 is ENHRY and CDR2 is SYGVKD in the germline V gene. The CDR3 contains 13 residues. The CDR3 DNA follows: TGTGCCACCTCAGGGGCCTCTGGAAACACCATATATTTT. Its protein product is CATSGASGNTIYF.

Written as DNA, the CDR3 is TGTGCCAGCAGCGGGACAGGGGGAACCGAGACCCAGTACTTC. This encodes CASSGTGGTETQYF. The gene calls are TRBV6-5 and TRBJ2-5; 11 bases are a match to TRBD1. V gave up 6 bases and J gave up 5 bases; unmatched junction bases: 5. The CDR3 is 14 amino acids. The V gene's germline CDR1 is MNHEY and CDR2 SVGAGI.

The chain joins TRBV2 to TRBJ2-5; TRBD2 matches at 8 bases. The germline gives CDR1 SNHLY, CDR2 FYNNEI. The J segment lost 4 bases and the V segment lost 4 bases, leaving 8 bases of the junction unmatched. The CDR3 runs 15 residues. The CDR3, as DNA: TGTGCCAGCAGTGGGGAAAACGGGAGGGGAGAGACCCAGTACTTC. Translated, it gives CASSGENGRGETQYF.